The following is a T cell receptor beta chain sequence with its context. Authors' methods: Counts of nucleated cells, estimated from reference gene primer amplification, were obtained. Assay used: immunoSEQ multiplex PCR; TCRdb lists only in-frame clones, some missing. That table supplies the V and J calls and clone size; D and trimming were determined from the DNA. The data show some 91,000 clones, with approximately 87% seen just once and about an eighth held by the top ten. These data come from a study of blood T cell repertoires in COVID-19. At the level of the study: Samples representing acute and convalescent COVID-19 were sourced from the United States, Italy and Spain. PBMCs, B-cell-depleted T cells, or T cells were the source of the cDNA or gDNA that made up the material.

The V and J ends lost 5 bases and 0 bases respectively, with 15 bases between them. CDR1 and CDR2 from the germline V gene are SEHNR and FQNEAQ (reference sequence). The CDR3 loop spans 16 amino acids. The J gene is TRBJ2-3, the V gene TRBV7-9; perhaps TRBD2 as D (5 bases). This clonotype was obtained from a human donor in a cohort sampled during active COVID-19. Sequenced input: peripheral blood. CDR3 sequence reads: CASSPYGGGSTDTQYF. DNA for the CDR3: TGTGCCAGCAGCCCTTACGGCGGAGGCAGCACAGATACGCAGTATTTT.